This T cell receptor beta chain comes out of a study of early T cells in non-severe SARS-CoV-2 infection. Across the study: Sequencing targeted bulk RNA from unsorted whole blood, leaving chains unpaired.

Separate cDNA molecules each had unique molecular identifiers attached to them. TCRdb ran MiXCR on the 5' RACE reads and lists one entry per CDR3 protein. This sample has about 32,000 distinct CDR3 sequences, with over 8.5% found just once. Findings and caveats of the study: Comparison of clonotypes with VDJdb favored anti-spike CD8 responses while missing private and CD4 specificities.

Points on this clonotype: Antigen specificity is unknown.

Trimming shortened V by 5 bases and J by 2 bases, and 18 bases separated the two germline ends. This CDR3 is built from 16 residues. Germline V gives CDR1 SEHNR, CDR2 FQNEAQ (reference sequence). Sequences were obtained from whole blood. The receptor was isolated from an adult who was a healthcare worker with PCR-confirmed SARS-CoV-2 infection or an uninfected control (not recorded which). The chain couples TRBV7-9 to TRBJ2-5; D is possibly TRBD1 (6 bases). CDR3 sequence: CASSTGGRGWQETQYF. The DNA of the CDR3 is TGTGCCAGCAGCACTGGAGGCAGGGGATGGCAAGAGACCCAGTACTTC. Filled out from reference TRBV7-9 and TRBJ2-5, the complete variable domain reads DTGVSQNPRHKITKRGQNVTFRCDPISEHNRLYWYRQTLGQGPEFLTYFQNEAQLEKSRLLSDRFSAERPKGSFSTLEIQRTEQGDSAMYLCASSTGGRGWQETQYFGPGTRLLVL.